Reported below is one TCR beta chain. Its specificity is not known. The V gene's germline CDR1 is MNHNS and CDR2 SASEGT. The V and J ends lost 3 bases and 0 bases respectively, with 10 bases between them. The length of the CDR3 is 15 residues. These data originate in a study of cytomegalovirus exposure and HLA in healthy donors. In the study overall: Early on, a data release was issued that held about 85 million unique TCRs from HLA-typed donors. Study conclusions and caveats: CMV serostatus was the only recorded immune exposure for donors. For TCR beta chains, V- and J-gene trimming was later linked to a missense DCLRE1C variant.

This PCR relied on a set of 60 Vbeta primers and 13 Jbeta primers. Data came from immunoSEQ multiplex PCR; TCRdb stores just in-frame clones and leaves some out. This sample's table reports approximately 100,000 clones. The sequenced material came from PBMCs. The origin of this receptor is a man in his forties in good health and CMV-seronegative. V gene TRBV6-1 combines with J gene TRBJ2-3; D is possibly TRBD1 (5 bases). The CDR3 region has the DNA TGTGCCAGCAGTGATACAGGAGCTAGCACAGATACGCAGTATTTT. Residues: CASSDTGASTDTQYF.